This T cell receptor (beta chain) is from a study of blood T cell repertoires in COVID-19. For the study at large: Samples of COVID-19 (acute and convalescent) were obtained from the United States, Italy and Spain. The analysed material was cDNA or gDNA that came from T cells, B-cell-depleted T cells, or PBMCs.

CDR1 and CDR2 (germline): LGHDT, YNNKEL (reference sequence). V was clipped by 4 bases and J by 3 bases, with 13 bases between them. The CDR3 sequence is 14 residues long. As originally analysed: It was from reference gene primer amplification that nucleated cell counts were estimated. Produced via immunoSEQ multiplex PCR; TCRdb's table is partial and in-frame only. That table is the source of V, J and clone size, and D and trimming were worked out from the DNA. The data contain 270,000 or so clones, around nine tenths of them singletons. This sequence was found in a middle-aged woman who had recovered from COVID-19. This rearrangement joins TRBV3-1 (or the pseudogene TRBV3-2) to TRBJ2-7; TRBD2 might be the D (6 bases). The sample taken for sequencing was peripheral blood. CDR3 coding DNA: TGTGCCAGCAGCCCCCGGGAGCGCCGCTACGAGCAGTACTTC. This codes for CASSPRERRYEQYF.